The source of this T cell receptor (beta chain) is a study of CDR3 diversity in severe acne. Germline CDR1 is SGHNT and CDR2 is YYREEE (reference sequence). Trimming stripped 9 bases from V and 4 bases from J, with 17 bases between. The CDR3 is made up of 13 amino acids. TCRdb ran MiXCR on the PCR reads and lists one entry per CDR3 protein. Of roughly 81,000 distinct CDR3 sequences listed, around 50% are singletons. V gene TRBV5-4 combines with J gene TRBJ2-7, with a weak D call TRBD1 (7 bases). The specimen was blood. The receptor's source is a male donor in good health, serving as a control. DNA for the CDR3: TGTGCCACTGCGGAGGGGGCAGTGTACGAGCAGTACTTC. Encoded protein: CATAEGAVYEQYF. Full variable domain (rest looked up from reference TRBV5-4 and TRBJ2-7): ETGVTQSPTHLIKTRGQQVTLRCSSQSGHNTVSWYQQALGQGPQFIFQYYREEENGRGNFPPRFSGLQFPNYSSELNVNALELDDSALYLCATAEGAVYEQYFGPGTRLTVT.